This T cell receptor beta chain came from a study of human T cells and chemical hapten exposure. Study summary: Variability of per-sample TCR yields stemmed mainly from small differences in pooled library volume.

In TCRdb, the 5' RACE reads were re-called with MiXCR into one record per CDR3 protein. The sample yields about 120,000 distinct CDR3 sequences, around a fifth seen once. Unfractionated whole blood served as the source for total RNA extraction. This receptor was identified in a human donor in good health.

In DNA form, the CDR3 reads TGTGCCAGCAGCCCGGCAGGGGCGCCTAATCAGCCCCAGCATTTT. Its protein is CASSPAGAPNQPQHF. The V and J genes are TRBV9 and TRBJ1-5; tentatively, D is TRBD1 (6 bases). The CDR3 is 15 residues long. CDR1 SGDLS and CDR2 YYNGEE come from the germline V gene. V lost 4 bases to trimming and J lost 4 bases, with 15 bases between them.